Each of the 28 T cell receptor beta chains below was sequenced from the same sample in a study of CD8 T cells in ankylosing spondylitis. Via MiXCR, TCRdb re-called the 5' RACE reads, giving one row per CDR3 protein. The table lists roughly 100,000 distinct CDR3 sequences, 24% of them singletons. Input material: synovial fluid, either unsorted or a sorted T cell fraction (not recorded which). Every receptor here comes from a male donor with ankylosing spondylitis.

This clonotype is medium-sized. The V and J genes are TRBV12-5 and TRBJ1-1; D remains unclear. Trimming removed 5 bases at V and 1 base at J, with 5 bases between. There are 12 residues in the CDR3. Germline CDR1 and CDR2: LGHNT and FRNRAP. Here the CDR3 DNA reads TGTGCTAGTGGTGTTGGGAACACTGAAGCTTTCTTT. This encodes CASGVGNTEAFF.

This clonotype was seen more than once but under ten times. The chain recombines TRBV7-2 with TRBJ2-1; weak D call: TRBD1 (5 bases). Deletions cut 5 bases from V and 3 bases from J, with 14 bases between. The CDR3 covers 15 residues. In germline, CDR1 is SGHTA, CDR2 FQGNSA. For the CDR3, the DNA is TGTGCCAGCAGCCCCCTTATCCAGGGCTACAATGAGCAGTTCTTC. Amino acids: CASSPLIQGYNEQFF.

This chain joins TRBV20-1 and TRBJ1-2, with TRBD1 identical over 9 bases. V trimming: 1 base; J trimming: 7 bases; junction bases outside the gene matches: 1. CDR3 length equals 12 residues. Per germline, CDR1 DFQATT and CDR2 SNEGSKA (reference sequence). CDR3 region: CSARAQGAGYTF. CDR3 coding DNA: TGCAGTGCTAGAGCACAGGGGGCTGGCTACACCTTC.

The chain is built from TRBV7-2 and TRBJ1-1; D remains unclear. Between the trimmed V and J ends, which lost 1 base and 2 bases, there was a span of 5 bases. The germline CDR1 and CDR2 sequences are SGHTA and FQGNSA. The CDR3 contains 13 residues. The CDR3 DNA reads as TGTGCCAGCAGCTTAGACTTTAACACTGAAGCTTTCTTT. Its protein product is CASSLDFNTEAFF.

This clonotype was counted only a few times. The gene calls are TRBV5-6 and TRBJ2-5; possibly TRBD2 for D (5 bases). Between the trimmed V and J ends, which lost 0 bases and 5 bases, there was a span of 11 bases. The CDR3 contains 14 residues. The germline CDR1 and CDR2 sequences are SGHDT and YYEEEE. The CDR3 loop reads CASSLASLGETQYF. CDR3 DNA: TGTGCCAGCAGCTTGGCCTCACTAGGGGAGACCCAGTACTTC.

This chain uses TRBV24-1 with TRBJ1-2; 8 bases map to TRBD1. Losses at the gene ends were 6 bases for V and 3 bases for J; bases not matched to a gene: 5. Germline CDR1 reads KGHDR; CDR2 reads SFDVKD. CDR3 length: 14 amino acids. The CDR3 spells CATSQGAGDYGYTF. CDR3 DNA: TGTGCCACCAGTCAGGGGGCAGGGGACTATGGCTACACCTTC.

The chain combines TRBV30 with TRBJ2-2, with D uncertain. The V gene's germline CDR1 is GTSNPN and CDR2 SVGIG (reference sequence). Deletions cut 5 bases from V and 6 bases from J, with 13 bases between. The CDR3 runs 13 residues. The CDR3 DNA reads TGTGCCTGGTATAGAAAGAGCGCCGGGGAGCTGTTTTTT. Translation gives CAWYRKSAGELFF.

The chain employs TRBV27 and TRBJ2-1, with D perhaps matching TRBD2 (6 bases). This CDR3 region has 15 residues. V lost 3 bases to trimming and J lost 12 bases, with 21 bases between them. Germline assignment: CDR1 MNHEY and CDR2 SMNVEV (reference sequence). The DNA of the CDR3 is TGTGCCAGCAGTTTCGTCCCCGCCGGGGGAGGTGGGCAGTTCTTC. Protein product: CASSFVPAGGGGQFF.

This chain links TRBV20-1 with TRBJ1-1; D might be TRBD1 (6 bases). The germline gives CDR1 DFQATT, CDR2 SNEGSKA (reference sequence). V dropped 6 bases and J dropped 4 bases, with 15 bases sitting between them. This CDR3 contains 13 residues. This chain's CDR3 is CSALPLQGTEAFF. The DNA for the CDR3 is TGCAGTGCCTTACCATTACAGGGCACTGAAGCTTTCTTT.

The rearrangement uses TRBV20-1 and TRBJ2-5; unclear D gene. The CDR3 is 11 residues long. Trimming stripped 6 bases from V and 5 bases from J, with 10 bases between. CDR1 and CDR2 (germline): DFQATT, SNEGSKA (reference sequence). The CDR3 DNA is TGCAGTGCCCCGTTCCTTGAGACCCAGTACTTC. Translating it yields CSAPFLETQYF.

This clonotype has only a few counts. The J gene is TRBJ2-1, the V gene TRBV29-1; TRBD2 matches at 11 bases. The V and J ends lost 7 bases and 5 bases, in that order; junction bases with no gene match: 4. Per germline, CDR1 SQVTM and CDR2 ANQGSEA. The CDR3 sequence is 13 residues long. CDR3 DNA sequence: TGCAGCGCCGTAGCGGGAGGGCACAATGAGCAGTTCTTC. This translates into CSAVAGGHNEQFF.

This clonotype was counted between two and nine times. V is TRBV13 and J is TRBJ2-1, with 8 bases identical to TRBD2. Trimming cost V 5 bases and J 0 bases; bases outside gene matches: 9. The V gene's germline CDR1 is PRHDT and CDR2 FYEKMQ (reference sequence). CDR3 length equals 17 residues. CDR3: CASSDYLAGSSYNEQFF. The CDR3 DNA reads TGTGCCAGCAGCGACTACCTAGCGGGCAGCTCCTACAATGAGCAGTTCTTC.

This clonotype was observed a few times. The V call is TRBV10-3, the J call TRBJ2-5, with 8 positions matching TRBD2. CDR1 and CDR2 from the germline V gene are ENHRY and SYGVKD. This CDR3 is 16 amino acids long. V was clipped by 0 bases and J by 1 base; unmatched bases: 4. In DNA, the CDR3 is TGTGCCATCAGTGAGTCGCCCAGCGGGGGCCAAGAGACCCAGTACTTC. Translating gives CAISESPSGGQETQYF.

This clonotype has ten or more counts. The DNA for the CDR3 is TGTGCCAGCAGCTATAGACAGGGTCCCGGCAATGAGCAGTTCTTC. Protein: CASSYRQGPGNEQFF. The V and J genes are TRBV14 and TRBJ2-1, with 7 bases fitting TRBD1. CDR1 is SGHDN, CDR2 FVKESK, per germline. The length of the CDR3 is 15 residues. V trimming: 5 bases; J trimming: 6 bases; junction bases outside the gene matches: 10.

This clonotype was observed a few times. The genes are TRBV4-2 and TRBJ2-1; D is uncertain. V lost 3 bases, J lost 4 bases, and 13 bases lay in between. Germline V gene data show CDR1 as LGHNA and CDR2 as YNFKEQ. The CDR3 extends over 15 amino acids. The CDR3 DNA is TGTGCCAGCAGCCACCCCCGGGCCAAGTACAATGAGCAGTTCTTC. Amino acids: CASSHPRAKYNEQFF.

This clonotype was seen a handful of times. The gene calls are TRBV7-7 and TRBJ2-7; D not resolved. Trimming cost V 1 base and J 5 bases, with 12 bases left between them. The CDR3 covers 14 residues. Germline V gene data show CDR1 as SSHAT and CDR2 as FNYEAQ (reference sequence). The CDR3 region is CASSLETASNEQYF. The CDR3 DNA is TGTGCCAGCAGCTTAGAGACGGCCTCTAACGAGCAGTACTTC.

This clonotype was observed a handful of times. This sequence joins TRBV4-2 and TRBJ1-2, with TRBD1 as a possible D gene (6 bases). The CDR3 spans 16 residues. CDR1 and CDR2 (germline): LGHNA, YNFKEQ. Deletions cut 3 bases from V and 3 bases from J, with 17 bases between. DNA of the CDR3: TGTGCCAGCAGCCATCCCGGGGGCAAAAGGGACTATGGCTACACCTTC. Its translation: CASSHPGGKRDYGYTF.

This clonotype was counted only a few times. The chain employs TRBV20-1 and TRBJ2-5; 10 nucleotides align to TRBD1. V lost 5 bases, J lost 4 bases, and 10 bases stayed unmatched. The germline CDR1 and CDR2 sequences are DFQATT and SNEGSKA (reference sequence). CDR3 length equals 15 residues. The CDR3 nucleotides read TGCAGTGCTGCCATCCCGGGACAGGGGATAGAGACCCAGTACTTC. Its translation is CSAAIPGQGIETQYF.

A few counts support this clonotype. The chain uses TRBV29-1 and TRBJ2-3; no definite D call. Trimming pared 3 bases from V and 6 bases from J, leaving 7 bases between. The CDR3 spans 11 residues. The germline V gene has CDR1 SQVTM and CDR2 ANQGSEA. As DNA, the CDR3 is TGCAGCGTTGACGTTGACGATACGCAGTATTTT. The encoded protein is CSVDVDDTQYF.

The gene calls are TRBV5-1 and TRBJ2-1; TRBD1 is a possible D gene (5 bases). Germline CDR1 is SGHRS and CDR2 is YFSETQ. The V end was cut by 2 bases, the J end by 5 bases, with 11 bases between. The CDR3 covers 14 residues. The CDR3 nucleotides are TGCGCCAGCAGCTTTAAGGGCAGGGACAATGAGCAGTTCTTC. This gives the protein CASSFKGRDNEQFF.

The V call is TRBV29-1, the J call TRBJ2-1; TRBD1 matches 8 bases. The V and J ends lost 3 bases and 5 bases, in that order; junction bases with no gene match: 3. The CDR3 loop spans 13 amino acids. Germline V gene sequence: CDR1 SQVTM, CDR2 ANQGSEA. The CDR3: CSVDRGLNNEQFF. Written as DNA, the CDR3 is TGCAGCGTTGACAGGGGGCTCAACAATGAGCAGTTCTTC.

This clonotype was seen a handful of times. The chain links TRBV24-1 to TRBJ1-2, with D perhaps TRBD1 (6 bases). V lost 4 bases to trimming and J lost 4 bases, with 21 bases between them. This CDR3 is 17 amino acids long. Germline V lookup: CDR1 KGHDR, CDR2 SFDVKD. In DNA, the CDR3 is TGTGCCACCAGTGACACCGGGACACATGCCCGGGGCTATGGCTACACCTTC. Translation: CATSDTGTHARGYGYTF.

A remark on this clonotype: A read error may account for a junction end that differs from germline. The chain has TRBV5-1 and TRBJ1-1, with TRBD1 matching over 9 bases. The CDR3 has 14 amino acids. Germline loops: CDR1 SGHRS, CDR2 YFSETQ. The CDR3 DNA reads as TGCGCCAGCACCTTGACAGGGGGTGACGCTGAAGCTTTCTTT. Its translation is CASTLTGGDAEAFF. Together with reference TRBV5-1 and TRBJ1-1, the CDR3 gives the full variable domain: KAGVTQTPRYLIKTRGQQVTLSCSPISGHRSVSWYQQTPGQGLQFLFEYFSETQRNKGNFPGRFSGRQFSNSRSEMNVSTLELGDSALYLCASTLTGGDAEAFFGQGTRLTVV.

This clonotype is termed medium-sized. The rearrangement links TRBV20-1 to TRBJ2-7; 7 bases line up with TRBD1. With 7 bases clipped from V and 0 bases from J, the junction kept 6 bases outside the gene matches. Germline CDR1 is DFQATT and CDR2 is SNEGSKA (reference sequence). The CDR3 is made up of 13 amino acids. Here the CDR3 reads CSGTGRNSYEQYV. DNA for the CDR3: TGCAGTGGGACAGGAAGAAACTCCTACGAGCAGTACGTC.

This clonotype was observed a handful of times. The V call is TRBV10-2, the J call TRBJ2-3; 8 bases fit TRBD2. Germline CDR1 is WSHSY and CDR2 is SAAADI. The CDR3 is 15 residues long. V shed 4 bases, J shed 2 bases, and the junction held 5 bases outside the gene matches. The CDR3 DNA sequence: TGCGCCAGCAGTGTGATAGCGGGAAACACAGATACGCAGTATTTT. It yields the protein CASSVIAGNTDTQYF.

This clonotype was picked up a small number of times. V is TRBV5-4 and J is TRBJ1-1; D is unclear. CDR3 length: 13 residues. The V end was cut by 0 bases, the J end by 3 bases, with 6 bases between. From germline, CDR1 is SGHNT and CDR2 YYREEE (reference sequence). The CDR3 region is CASSLDAHTEAFF. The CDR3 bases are TGTGCCAGCAGCTTGGATGCTCACACTGAAGCTTTCTTT.

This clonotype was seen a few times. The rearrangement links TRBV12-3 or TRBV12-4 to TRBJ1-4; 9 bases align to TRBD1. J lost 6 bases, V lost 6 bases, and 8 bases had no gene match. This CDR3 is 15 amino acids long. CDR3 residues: CASSLRRQGDEKLFF. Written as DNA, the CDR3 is TGTGCCAGCAGCCTCAGACGACAGGGGGATGAAAAACTGTTTTTT.

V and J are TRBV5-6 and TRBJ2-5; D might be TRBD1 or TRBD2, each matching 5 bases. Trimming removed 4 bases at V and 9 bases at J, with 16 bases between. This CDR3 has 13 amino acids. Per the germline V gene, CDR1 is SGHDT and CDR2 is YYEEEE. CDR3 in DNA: TGTGCCAGCAGCCGAGATGGGGACGAACCCCAGTACTTC. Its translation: CASSRDGDEPQYF.